Shown below are 24 T cell receptor beta chains from a single sample sequenced in a study of OX40 agonist ivuxolimab in advanced cancers. Repertoires were generated with immunoSEQ multiplex PCR, while TCRdb's copy carries only in-frame clones and drops some. The data show about 90,000 clones, roughly 91% seen once. Sequenced here: CD4+ or CD8+ T cells sorted from blood, sampled in a trial of the OX40 agonist ivuxolimab. The origin of the receptors is an adult with an advanced solid tumor such as melanoma, head and neck, liver or kidney cancer.

J is TRBJ2-7 and V is TRBV11-1; D ambiguous. This CDR3 has 12 amino acids. The germline V gene has CDR1 SGHAT and CDR2 FQDESV (reference sequence). With 5 bases removed from V and 4 bases from J, the gap between germline ends came to 9 bases. The DNA of the CDR3 is TGTGCCAGCAGCCAAGGGTATTACGAGCAGTACTTC. Protein product: CASSQGYYEQYF.

The V call is TRBV7-9, the J call TRBJ2-3, with D hard to call. The CDR3 is made up of 14 amino acids. With 0 bases removed from V and 0 bases from J, the gap between germline ends came to 4 bases. Germline assignment: CDR1 SEHNR and CDR2 FQNEAQ (reference sequence). The CDR3 DNA follows: TGTGCCAGCAGCTTAGCGAAAAGCACAGATACGCAGTATTTT. It specifies CASSLAKSTDTQYF.

This clone has just one count. V and J are TRBV18 and TRBJ1-6; a possible D gene is TRBD1 (6 bases). In germline, CDR1 is KGHSH, CDR2 LQKENI. V lost 3 bases to trimming and J lost 7 bases, with 7 bases between them. This CDR3 contains 13 residues. The CDR3 coding sequence is TGTGCCAGCTCACCGCAGGGGAATTCACCCCTCCACTTT. Its translation is CASSPQGNSPLHF.

This sequence joins TRBV19 and TRBJ2-3; 9 bases map to TRBD1. Per germline, CDR1 LNHDA and CDR2 SQIVND (reference sequence). This CDR3 has 14 residues. Trimming took 8 bases from V and 2 from J; bases not matched to a gene: 5. The CDR3 DNA reads TGTGCCAGTTCCCGGGACAGGGTCACAGATACGCAGTATTTT. It encodes CASSRDRVTDTQYF.

The CDR3 DNA sequence: TGTGCCAGCAGCATCGGGGCGAACAATGAGCAGTTCTTC. Protein: CASSIGANNEQFF. This chain connects TRBV7-8 to TRBJ2-1; D may match TRBD1 or TRBD2 (5 bases each). The CDR3 is 13 amino acids. The V gene lost 5 bases and the J gene lost 5 bases, with 10 bases spanning the gap. Germline V gene data show CDR1 as SGHVS and CDR2 as FQNEAQ. Filled out from reference TRBV7-8 and TRBJ2-1, the complete variable domain reads GAGVSQSPRYKVAKRGQDVALRCDPISGHVSLFWYQQALGQGPEFLTYFQNEAQLDKSGLPSDRFFAERPEGSVSTLKIQRTQQEDSAVYLCASSIGANNEQFFGPGTRLTVL.

This rearrangement joins TRBV11-2 to TRBJ2-3; no reliable D call. The CDR3 extends over 12 amino acids. The V end lost 3 bases, the J end lost 6 bases, and 7 bases lay between the germline ends. Germline CDR1 is SGHAT and CDR2 is FQNNGV. CDR3 amino acids: CASSFSVDTQYF. The CDR3 DNA is TGTGCCAGCAGCTTCTCGGTCGATACGCAGTATTTT. Complete variable domain (other parts from reference TRBV11-2 and TRBJ2-3): EAGVAQSPRYKIIEKRQSVAFWCNPISGHATLYWYQQILGQGPKLLIQFQNNGVVDDSQLPKDRFSAERLKGVDSTLKIQPAKLEDSAVYLCASSFSVDTQYFGPGTRLTVL.

The CDR3 loop is CSTGTGGFTQYF. The CDR3 nucleotides read TGCAGCACCGGGACAGGGGGCTTTACGCAGTATTTT. V and J are TRBV29-1 and TRBJ2-3; 12 bases match TRBD1. V shed 8 bases and J 8 bases; nucleotides not matched to a gene: 5. Germline V lookup: CDR1 SQVTM, CDR2 ANQGSEA. The CDR3 totals 12 residues.

This rearrangement joins TRBV14 to TRBJ2-5, with D hard to call. In germline, CDR1 is SGHDN, CDR2 FVKESK. The V gene lost 0 bases and the J gene lost 5 bases, with 10 bases spanning the gap. The CDR3 runs 14 residues. CDR3 sequence (DNA): TGTGCCAGCAGCCAAGATAACCTATGGGAGACCCAGTACTTC. Translation gives CASSQDNLWETQYF. Combining the CDR3 with reference TRBV14 and TRBJ2-5 gives the whole variable domain EAGVTQFPSHSVIEKGQTVTLRCDPISGHDNLYWYRRVMGKEIKFLLHFVKESKQDESGMPNNRFLAERTGGTYSTLKVQPAELEDSGVYFCASSQDNLWETQYFGPGTRLLVL.

The chain recombines TRBV7-2 with TRBJ2-3; tentatively, D is TRBD2 (5 bases). Germline CDR1 SGHTA, CDR2 FQGNSA. The V end lost 6 bases, the J end lost 6 bases, and 16 bases lay between the germline ends. This CDR3 is 14 amino acids long. CDR3 in amino acids: CASRDYMLGDTQYF. The CDR3 nucleotides read TGTGCCAGCAGAGACTACATGCTAGGGGATACGCAGTATTTT.

The gene calls are TRBV2 and TRBJ2-1; 14 bases are a match to TRBD2. This CDR3 has 13 amino acids. J was trimmed by 7 bases and V by 10 bases; bases with no gene match: 3. CDR1 and CDR2 from the germline V gene are SNHLY and FYNNEI. For the CDR3, the DNA is TGTGCCATCTGGACTAGCGGGAGGAATGAGCAGTTCTTC. It specifies CAIWTSGRNEQFF.

The chain is built from TRBV6-1 and TRBJ1-1; D ambiguous. This CDR3 contains 12 residues. V lost 6 bases and J 7 bases, leaving 12 bases between the germline ends. The germline CDR1 and CDR2 sequences are MNHNS and SASEGT. CDR3 bases: TGTGCCAGCAGGGGAGAGAACCGTGAAGCTTTCTTT. Its translation: CASRGENREAFF.

This clone was seen only a few times. This chain joins TRBV30 and TRBJ1-2; D is possibly TRBD1 (5 bases). The V and J ends lost 6 bases and 7 bases respectively, with 21 bases between them. CDR3 length: 14 amino acids. Germline-derived CDR1 and CDR2 are GTSNPN and SVGIG (reference sequence). The CDR3 protein is CACPDEGPRVGYTF. The CDR3 bases are TGTGCCTGCCCCGATGAGGGGCCAAGGGTTGGCTACACCTTC.

This chain joins TRBV5-1 and TRBJ2-5; no definite D call. From germline, CDR1 is SGHRS and CDR2 YFSETQ. Trimming shortened V by 0 bases and J by 2 bases, and 8 bases separated the two germline ends. The CDR3 sequence is 14 residues long. The CDR3, as DNA: TGCGCCAGCAGCTTGGCGGCTACTCAAGAGACCCAGTACTTC. The encoded protein is CASSLAATQETQYF.

V and J are TRBV28 and TRBJ2-6, with D unclear. Germline CDR1 and CDR2: MDHEN and SYDVKM. CDR3 length equals 15 residues. Deletions cut 5 bases from V and 0 bases from J, with 8 bases between. CDR3 sequence reads: CASSATGSGANVLTF. The CDR3 DNA reads as TGTGCCAGCAGTGCTACGGGCTCTGGGGCCAACGTCCTGACTTTC.

This sequence joins TRBV4-2 and TRBJ2-1; 9 nucleotides align to TRBD2. Germline values: CDR1 LGHNA, CDR2 YNFKEQ. The length of the CDR3 is 15 residues. With V trimmed by 4 bases and J by 3 bases, 4 bases remained unmatched. This CDR3 is CASSPSGNSYNEQFF. The CDR3 nucleotides read TGTGCCAGCAGCCCTAGCGGGAACAGCTACAATGAGCAGTTCTTC.

The chain has TRBV21-1 and TRBJ1-1; TRBD1 is taken as the D call from the table, unchecked against the DNA. TRBV21-1 is flagged as a pseudogene. CDR3 length: 21 residues. As DNA, the CDR3 is TGTGCCAGCAGCAAAGGCGGAGCATTACAGGTCTTACTGGGGTATGACACTGAAGCTTTCTTT. Its protein product is CASSKGGALQVLLGYDTEAFF.

The chain links TRBV2 to TRBJ2-5, with 7 bases fitting TRBD2. Germline V gene data show CDR1 as SNHLY and CDR2 as FYNNEI. V lost 8 bases, J lost 6 bases, and 6 bases stayed unmatched. The CDR3 sequence is 12 residues long. CDR3 DNA: TGTGCCAGCGGGGGGGAGGTAAAGACCCAGTACTTC. Translation: CASGGEVKTQYF.

The chain joins TRBV7-9 to TRBJ2-2, with 10 bases aligning to TRBD1. The V gene's germline CDR1 is SEHNR and CDR2 FQNEAQ (reference sequence). The CDR3 extends over 13 amino acids. The V and J ends lost 8 bases and 8 bases, in that order; junction bases with no gene match: 5. CDR3 nucleotide sequence: TGTGCCAGCGGACAGGGGGGTATAGGGGAGCTGTTTTTT. It is translated as CASGQGGIGELFF.

This clone was observed once. The chain recombines TRBV11-2 with TRBJ2-5; 8 bases agree with TRBD2. V trimming: 1 base; J trimming: 2 bases; junction bases outside the gene matches: 6. CDR3 length: 16 residues. Germline V gives CDR1 SGHAT, CDR2 FQNNGV. The CDR3 sequence is CASSLAGGTRQETQYF. CDR3 sequence (DNA): TGTGCCAGCAGCTTAGCGGGGGGGACTAGACAAGAGACCCAGTACTTC.

The genes are TRBV19 and TRBJ1-5; D may be TRBD1 (6 bases). CDR3 size: 13 residues. The germline V gene has CDR1 LNHDA and CDR2 SQIVND (reference sequence). Trimming left V 5 bases short and J 6 bases short, with 11 bases between. CDR3 residues: CASSQGQIQPQHF. The CDR3 bases are TGTGCCAGTAGTCAGGGGCAGATTCAGCCCCAGCATTTT.

Here the CDR3 reads CASSLVSLGSYNEQFF. The CDR3 DNA follows: TGTGCCAGCAGCTTAGTGAGTCTCGGCTCCTACAATGAGCAGTTCTTC. The V and J genes are TRBV7-2 and TRBJ2-1; no clear D. The germline gives CDR1 SGHTA, CDR2 FQGNSA. This CDR3 region has 16 residues. V was shortened by 1 base and J by 0 bases, with 10 bases between the two germline ends.

The chain joins TRBV10-1 to TRBJ2-5; 11 bases are a match to TRBD2. The germline gives CDR1 WNHNN, CDR2 SYGVQD (reference sequence). The CDR3 sequence is 16 residues long. V lost 4 bases and J lost 5; bases outside the gene matches: 9. The CDR3 sequence is CASSASILAGAETQYF. CDR3 in DNA: TGCGCCAGCAGTGCGTCGATACTAGCGGGAGCTGAGACCCAGTACTTC.

CDR3 DNA sequence: TGTGCCAGCAGCTGGACTAGCGGGAGGCGCAATGAGCAGTTCTTC. Translated: CASSWTSGRRNEQFF. This sequence joins TRBV11-3 and TRBJ2-1; 14 bases align to TRBD2. The CDR3 extends over 15 amino acids. The germline gives CDR1 SGHNT, CDR2 YENEEA. The J segment lost 6 bases and the V segment lost 4 bases, leaving 2 bases of the junction unmatched.

V is TRBV6-1 and J is TRBJ2-3; D ambiguous. V lost 10 bases and J lost 1, with 15 bases in between. Per the germline V gene, CDR1 is MNHNS and CDR2 is SASEGT. This CDR3 has 14 amino acids. The CDR3 sequence: CATLLSFGTDTQYF. In DNA form, the CDR3 reads TGTGCCACCCTACTGAGTTTTGGCACAGATACGCAGTATTTT.